One sample yielded the 9 T cell receptor beta chains listed below, sequenced in a study of blood T cell repertoires in COVID-19. TCRdb's table, derived via immunoSEQ multiplex PCR, lists solely in-frame clones and lacks some. Of approximately 300,000 clones listed, 90% are singletons. Material: PBMCs or T cells enriched from blood (not recorded which). The receptors derive from a woman between 18 and 30 years old with acute COVID-19.

J is TRBJ2-3 and V is TRBV30; tentatively, D is TRBD1 (6 bases). V gave up 0 bases and J gave up 4 bases, with 11 bases separating them. Germline V gene sequence: CDR1 GTSNPN, CDR2 SVGIG (reference sequence). The CDR3 extends over 14 amino acids. CDR3 DNA sequence: TGTGCCTGGAGTGTTGGGGGCTCTTCAGATACGCAGTATTTT. This encodes CAWSVGGSSDTQYF.

The V call is TRBV5-6, the J call TRBJ1-2; 7 bases are a match to TRBD1. V lost 5 bases to trimming and J lost 4 bases; unmatched junction nucleotides: 11. This CDR3 is 15 amino acids long. Germline CDR1 reads SGHDT; CDR2 reads YYEEEE. CDR3: CASRREGGGFYGYTF. The CDR3 bases are TGTGCCAGCAGGAGAGAAGGGGGCGGTTTCTATGGCTACACCTTC.

The CDR3 reads CATVAGNEQFF. Written as DNA, the CDR3 is TGTGCCACCGTAGCGGGCAATGAGCAGTTCTTC. The genes are TRBV6-5 and TRBJ2-1; 7 nucleotides agree with TRBD2. Germline V gives CDR1 MNHEY, CDR2 SVGAGI. The CDR3 is 11 residues long. The J segment lost 6 bases and the V segment lost 10 bases, leaving 3 bases of the junction unmatched.

Regarding this clone: The sample carries other DNA sequences with the same CDR3. The CDR3 region has the DNA TGTGCCAGCAGCAGGGGACAGATGAACACTGAAGCTTTCTTT. Protein product: CASSRGQMNTEAFF. The chain is built from TRBV11-2 and TRBJ1-1; 7 nucleotides line up with TRBD1. The CDR3 length is 14 residues. Trimming cost V 5 bases and J 0 bases; bases outside gene matches: 3. Germline V CDR1 and CDR2: SGHAT, FQNNGV.

This clone has a handful of counts. The CDR3 sequence: CASSKGLPQGLSSYNSPLHF. The CDR3 DNA reads TGTGCCAGCAGCAAAGGACTTCCCCAGGGCCTAAGCTCCTATAATTCACCCCTCCACTTT. The V call is TRBV21-1, the J call TRBJ1-6; the listed D gene, TRBD1, was not tested against the DNA. TRBV21-1 is a recognized pseudogene. This CDR3 has 20 amino acids.

The genes are TRBV27 and TRBJ2-7; the D gene is possibly TRBD2 (6 bases). The length of the CDR3 is 12 residues. CDR1 and CDR2 (germline): MNHEY, SMNVEV (reference sequence). Trimming stripped 9 bases from V and 0 bases from J, with 9 bases between. CDR3 sequence reads: CASAGSSYEQYF. For the CDR3, the DNA is TGTGCCAGTGCGGGGTCCTCCTACGAGCAGTACTTC.

The genes are TRBV5-1 and TRBJ2-4, with TRBD2 as a possible D gene (6 bases). This CDR3 is 17 amino acids long. CDR1 and CDR2 from the germline V gene are SGHRS and YFSETQ. Trimming took 4 bases from V and 4 from J, leaving 21 bases between them. The CDR3: CASSPLIWIGGKNIQYF. The CDR3 DNA reads as TGCGCCAGCAGCCCTCTCATCTGGATCGGGGGTAAAAACATTCAGTACTTC.

This chain uses TRBV19 with TRBJ1-1; D possibly corresponds to TRBD1 (6 bases). CDR1 LNHDA and CDR2 SQIVND come from the germline V gene (reference sequence). Trimming took off 6 bases at V and 0 bases at J, with 17 bases between the two ends. This CDR3 comprises 16 residues. The CDR3, as DNA: TGTGCCAGTAGCACCTTCTTAGAGGGGGTGAACACTGAAGCTTTCTTT. Translated, it gives CASSTFLEGVNTEAFF.

The J gene is TRBJ2-1, the V gene TRBV9, with D possibly being TRBD2 (5 bases). This CDR3 comprises 17 residues. V was clipped by 3 bases and J by 3 bases, with 19 bases between them. Germline CDR1 and CDR2: SGDLS and YYNGEE. The CDR3 nucleotides are TGTGCCAGCAGCGAGACCCCCGGACTGACTTTCTACAATGAGCAGTTCTTC. Amino acids: CASSETPGLTFYNEQFF.